The present TCR beta chain was sequenced within a study of OX40 agonist ivuxolimab in advanced cancers. Overall study: Aged roughly 23 to 79 with a mean of roughly 63 years, they were roughly 83% male.

The method was immunoSEQ multiplex PCR; TCRdb's version includes in-frame clones alone and lacks a portion of them. Of 36,000 or so clones in the sample, about 77% are singletons; the top ten hold about 19%. Germline lookup yields CDR1 MNHNS and CDR2 SASEGT. V was trimmed by 0 bases and J by 0 bases, leaving 12 bases between them. The CDR3 spans 17 residues. The genes are TRBV6-1 and TRBJ1-3; the D is unclear. The material sequenced was CD4+ or CD8+ T cells sorted from blood, taken in a trial of the OX40 agonist ivuxolimab. The TCR originated in an adult with an advanced solid tumor such as melanoma, head and neck, liver or kidney cancer. CDR3 bases: TGTGCCAGCAGTGAAGCGCTTCCGTTGATCTCTGGAAACACCATATATTTT. Amino acids: CASSEALPLISGNTIYF.